Following are 29 T cell receptor beta chains from one sample sequenced in a study of T cells after yellow fever vaccination. One entry per CDR3 protein results from TCRdb running MiXCR on the 5' RACE reads. The sample contains about 110,000 distinct CDR3 sequences, around 8.6% of which appear only once. The material sequenced was CD8+ T cells sorted from PBMCs, taken 45 days after the yellow fever booster vaccination. These receptors originate from a young man who received the YFV17D yellow fever vaccine.

This clonotype showed up many times. The chain carries TRBV4-2 and TRBJ2-7; D gene uncertain. The CDR3 sequence is 14 residues long. Germline CDR1 is LGHNA and CDR2 is YNFKEQ. V was clipped by 3 bases and J by 0 bases, with 9 bases between them. CDR3 sequence: CASSHGQSSYEQYF. The CDR3 DNA follows: TGTGCCAGCAGCCACGGTCAAAGCTCCTACGAGCAGTACTTC.

There are many counts of this clonotype. The chain combines TRBV5-5 with TRBJ1-2; D not certain. CDR3 size: 15 residues. V was shortened by 6 bases and J by 8 bases, with 23 bases between the two germline ends. Germline CDR1 is SGHKS and CDR2 is YYEKEE (reference sequence). The CDR3 region has the DNA TGTGCCAGCACTGGCGCGCCAGGCCCCCCGGGCGGCTACACCTTC. This sequence encodes CASTGAPGPPGGYTF.

The genes are TRBV30 and TRBJ1-2; TRBD1 is a possible D gene (6 bases). The ends were cut back, 3 bases at V and 4 bases at J, with 12 bases in the middle. CDR3 length: 13 residues. Germline CDR1 is GTSNPN and CDR2 is SVGIG (reference sequence). The CDR3 protein is CAWSAQGIYGYTF. As DNA, the CDR3 is TGTGCCTGGAGCGCCCAGGGGATCTATGGCTACACCTTC.

This clonotype was detected a few times. The J gene is TRBJ2-1, the V gene TRBV9; TRBD2 might be the D (5 bases). The CDR3 covers 15 residues. Germline-derived CDR1 and CDR2 are SGDLS and YYNGEE. V was pared by 4 bases and J by 7 bases, with 18 bases between. Written as DNA, the CDR3 is TGTGCCAGCAGCCCCTCCGGGTCGGGGTGGAATGAGCAGTTCTTC. Encoded protein: CASSPSGSGWNEQFF.

This clonotype was seen at least ten times. The V gene is TRBV2, the J gene TRBJ2-1, with 8 bases matching TRBD2. Trimming removed 2 bases from V and 6 bases from J; junction bases left unmatched: 6. CDR1 and CDR2 (germline): SNHLY, FYNNEI. The CDR3 has 15 amino acids. DNA for the CDR3: TGTGCCAGCAGTGAATTGGGCGGGAGGATCAATGAGCAGTTCTTC. This sequence encodes CASSELGGRINEQFF.

This clonotype was picked up many times. The V gene is TRBV7-6, the J gene TRBJ2-1; 9 positions match TRBD1. Germline CDR1 and CDR2: SGHVS and FNYEAQ. The CDR3 consists of 15 residues. V dropped 5 bases and J dropped 3; count of bases not matched to a gene: 5. The CDR3 nucleotides read TGTGCCAGCAGCCGGGGACAGGGCGGCTACAATGAGCAGTTCTTC. Protein sequence: CASSRGQGGYNEQFF.

The table lists this clonotype with many counts. This CDR3 is CASSLSPGTYNEQFF. In DNA, the CDR3 is TGTGCCAGCAGCTTATCCCCAGGTACCTACAATGAGCAGTTCTTC. The chain carries TRBV11-2 and TRBJ2-1; D is ambiguous. V was pared by 2 bases and J by 2 bases, with 10 bases between. Germline V gene data show CDR1 as SGHAT and CDR2 as FQNNGV. CDR3 length: 15 amino acids.

This clonotype was picked up many times. The gene calls are TRBV25-1 and TRBJ2-2; no reliable D call. Germline-derived CDR1 and CDR2 are MGHDK and SYGVNS. The CDR3 contains 10 residues. Trimming took 8 bases from V and 6 from J, leaving 4 bases between them. CDR3 in amino acids: CASPPGELFF. DNA for the CDR3: TGTGCCAGCCCCCCCGGGGAGCTGTTTTTT. The full variable domain, with the rest looked up from reference TRBV25-1 and TRBJ2-2, is EADIYQTPRYLVIGTGKKITLECSQTMGHDKMYWYQQDPGMELHLIHYSYGVNSTEKGDLSSESTVSRIRTEHFPLTLESARPSHTSQYLCASPPGELFFGEGSRLTVL.

This clonotype appeared many times. J is TRBJ2-1 and V is TRBV5-1; possible D gene TRBD1, 5 bases. Germline assignment: CDR1 SGHRS and CDR2 YFSETQ. Trimming left V 2 bases short and J 13 bases short, with 25 bases between. The CDR3 length is 16 residues. In nucleotides, the CDR3 is TGCGCCAGCAGCTTTTCTAAGGACACTTCATCGACAGTTCAGTTCTTC. It encodes CASSFSKDTSSTVQFF.

This clonotype was observed at least ten times. V and J are TRBV6-2 or TRBV6-3 and TRBJ2-1, with 7 bases identical to TRBD2. Germline lookup yields CDR1 MNHEY and CDR2 SVGEGT. This CDR3 has 16 residues. V dropped 5 bases and J dropped 0; count of bases not matched to a gene: 7. The chain's CDR3 is CASSPLWDYSYNEQFF. CDR3 nucleotides: TGTGCCAGCAGTCCTCTGTGGGACTACTCCTACAATGAGCAGTTCTTC.

Ten or more counts support this clonotype. J is TRBJ2-1 and V is TRBV7-9; a possible D gene is TRBD2 (6 bases). V lost 11 bases to trimming and J lost 3 bases, with 14 bases between them. This CDR3 has 13 amino acids. Germline-derived CDR1 and CDR2 are SEHNR and FQNEAQ (reference sequence). In DNA, the CDR3 is TGTGCCGGAGGAGGGCATGTCTACAATGAGCAGTTCTTC. This sequence encodes CAGGGHVYNEQFF.

This clonotype was observed many times. The rearrangement joins TRBV4-3 to TRBJ2-1; D might be TRBD2 (6 bases). Germline V gene sequence: CDR1 LGHNA, CDR2 YSLEER. This CDR3 contains 15 residues. Trimming took off 0 bases at V and 2 bases at J, with 8 bases between the two ends. The CDR3 DNA sequence: TGCGCCAGCAGCCAAGAAGGGACTGCCTACAATGAGCAGTTCTTC. This sequence encodes CASSQEGTAYNEQFF.

This clonotype was counted many times. This chain uses TRBV13 with TRBJ2-1, with 7 bases lining up with TRBD2. Unmatched junction bases numbered 8, after V lost 5 bases and J lost 7 bases. Looked up from germline, CDR1 is PRHDT and CDR2 is FYEKMQ (reference sequence). CDR3 length: 14 residues. The CDR3 sequence: CASSPGLELNEQFF. The DNA of the CDR3 is TGTGCCAGCAGCCCAGGACTAGAGTTGAATGAGCAGTTCTTC.

The rearrangement joins TRBV12-3 or TRBV12-4 to TRBJ2-7; 9 nucleotides agree with TRBD1. Trimming took 10 bases from V and 2 from J; bases not matched to a gene: 18. This CDR3 has 17 amino acids. The CDR3 loop reads CANSDPFAGTGTYEQYF. The CDR3, as DNA: TGTGCCAACTCCGACCCGTTTGCTGGGACAGGGACCTACGAGCAGTACTTC.

This clonotype was detected many times. This chain uses TRBV2 with TRBJ1-2; D uncertain. V was pared by 5 bases and J by 6 bases, with 13 bases between. Germline CDR1 is SNHLY and CDR2 is FYNNEI. This CDR3 spans 13 amino acids. The CDR3 nucleotides read TGTGCCAGCAGTTTTGTGTCTGGGGATGGCTACACCTTC. It specifies CASSFVSGDGYTF.

The V and J genes are TRBV6-6 and TRBJ2-7; D unresolved. V was trimmed by 4 bases and J by 7 bases, leaving 11 bases between them. Germline V gene lookup returns CDR1 MNHNY and CDR2 SVGAGI (reference sequence). The CDR3 runs 12 residues. The CDR3 sequence: CASSSLIREQYF. The DNA for the CDR3 is TGTGCCAGCAGTTCCCTCATCCGAGAGCAGTACTTC.

In this sample, this clonotype turned up once. The CDR3 sequence is CATNNQVGTQYF. As DNA, the CDR3 is TGTGCCACCAACAACCAAGTGGGGACCCAGTACTTC. The chain has TRBV15 and TRBJ2-5; D gene unclear. The CDR3 spans 12 residues. The V end was cut by 7 bases, the J end by 7 bases, with 13 bases between. CDR1 LNHNV and CDR2 YYDKDF come from the germline V gene (reference sequence).

This clonotype was found many times. This rearrangement joins TRBV4-3 to TRBJ2-1; D perhaps matches TRBD2 (5 bases). Trimming removed 2 bases at V and 6 bases at J, with 11 bases between. Germline-derived CDR1 and CDR2 are LGHNA and YSLEER. The CDR3 sequence is 14 residues long. The CDR3 region has the DNA TGCGCCAGCAGCCAACTTGGACGGGGCAATGAGCAGTTCTTC. Residues: CASSQLGRGNEQFF.

J is TRBJ2-1 and V is TRBV10-2; no clear D gene. Looked up from germline, CDR1 is WSHSY and CDR2 is SAAADI. The CDR3 length is 12 residues. V gave up 8 bases and J gave up 13 bases, with 18 bases separating them. The CDR3 coding sequence is TGCGCCAGCGGTAGACCAGATGGATGCCAGTTCTTC. Translated: CASGRPDGCQFF.

In its sample, this clonotype was seen many times. The V call is TRBV15, the J call TRBJ2-5, with D possibly being TRBD2 (5 bases). CDR3 size: 13 residues. Germline V lookup: CDR1 LNHNV, CDR2 YYDKDF (reference sequence). Trimming stripped 9 bases from V and 5 bases from J, with 16 bases between. As DNA, the CDR3 is TGTGCCACAGGAGGAATAGAAGAGGAGACCCAGTACTTC. Protein: CATGGIEEETQYF.

This rearrangement joins TRBV29-1 to TRBJ2-5; no reliable D call. Trimming shortened V by 4 bases and J by 7 bases, and 7 bases separated the two germline ends. The CDR3 extends over 10 amino acids. The germline V gene encodes CDR1 SQVTM and CDR2 ANQGSEA. Written as DNA, the CDR3 is TGCAGCGTTGTAGAGGTGACCCAGTACTTC. Its translation is CSVVEVTQYF.

In this sample, this clonotype turned up many times. The V and J genes are TRBV29-1 and TRBJ1-1; 7 bases line up with TRBD1. V shed 5 bases, J shed 5 bases, and the junction held 14 bases outside the gene matches. Germline CDR1 SQVTM, CDR2 ANQGSEA. The CDR3 contains 15 residues. The CDR3 coding sequence is TGCAGCGTTCAACCACCCTCGGCAGGGGGTACTGAAGCTTTCTTT. This sequence encodes CSVQPPSAGGTEAFF.

This clonotype has at least ten counts. J is TRBJ2-3 and V is TRBV6-5; 9 bases are a match to TRBD2. Germline loops: CDR1 MNHEY, CDR2 SVGAGI. V shed 0 bases, J shed 3 bases, and the junction held 13 bases outside the gene matches. The CDR3 is made up of 19 amino acids. The CDR3 here is CASSYSFAVLAGTTDTQYF. The CDR3 DNA is TGTGCCAGCAGTTACTCGTTTGCTGTGCTAGCGGGAACAACAGATACGCAGTATTTT.

V gene TRBV18 combines with J gene TRBJ2-1; D ambiguous. V was trimmed by 4 bases and J by 3 bases, leaving 13 bases between them. The germline V gene has CDR1 KGHSH and CDR2 LQKENI. This CDR3 has 15 amino acids. The CDR3 sequence is CASSLLPVGYNEQFF. CDR3 nucleotides: TGTGCCAGCTCACTCCTCCCGGTCGGCTACAATGAGCAGTTCTTC.

This chain links TRBV15 with TRBJ1-4, with TRBD1 matching 9 bases. V was pared by 2 bases and J by 7 bases, with 11 bases of the junction left unmatched. Per germline, CDR1 LNHNV and CDR2 YYDKDF (reference sequence). CDR3 length: 17 amino acids. The CDR3 region has the DNA TGTGCCACCAGCAGACATCCGCCTCGGACAGGGGCTGAAAAACTGTTTTTT. This codes for CATSRHPPRTGAEKLFF.

This clonotype was seen many times. This chain links TRBV15 with TRBJ2-2, with D perhaps assigned TRBD1 or TRBD2 (5 bases each). This CDR3 has 13 residues. Per the germline V gene, CDR1 is LNHNV and CDR2 is YYDKDF (reference sequence). Deletions cut 0 bases from V and 6 bases from J, with 5 bases between. The CDR3 here is CATSREGAGELFF. The CDR3, as DNA: TGTGCCACCAGCAGAGAGGGGGCCGGGGAGCTGTTTTTT.

DNA for the CDR3: TGTGCCAGCACCGACCGGGACCAACAAGAGACCCAGTACTTC. Its translation: CASTDRDQQETQYF. The chain employs TRBV12-3 or TRBV12-4 and TRBJ2-5; D could derive from TRBD1 or TRBD2 (5 bases each). The V end lost 7 bases, the J end lost 2 bases, and 14 bases lay between the germline ends. The CDR3 runs to 14 residues.

This clonotype was seen at least ten times. This chain connects TRBV5-1 to TRBJ2-7, with a tentative D call TRBD2 (6 bases). The CDR3 runs 11 residues. Germline lookup yields CDR1 SGHRS and CDR2 YFSETQ. Trimming took off 3 bases at V and 6 bases at J, with 7 bases between the two ends. The CDR3 reads CASSSGGEQYF. In nucleotides, the CDR3 is TGCGCCAGCAGCTCCGGGGGCGAGCAGTACTTC.

This clonotype appeared many times. The chain joins TRBV20-1 to TRBJ2-2, with unresolved D. The CDR3 extends over 12 amino acids. Trimming shortened V by 4 bases and J by 6 bases, and 9 bases separated the two germline ends. CDR1 is DFQATT and CDR2 is SNEGSKA in the germline V gene (reference sequence). The CDR3 nucleotides are TGCAGTGCTAATATATTCTCCGGGGAGCTGTTTTTT. Its protein is CSANIFSGELFF.